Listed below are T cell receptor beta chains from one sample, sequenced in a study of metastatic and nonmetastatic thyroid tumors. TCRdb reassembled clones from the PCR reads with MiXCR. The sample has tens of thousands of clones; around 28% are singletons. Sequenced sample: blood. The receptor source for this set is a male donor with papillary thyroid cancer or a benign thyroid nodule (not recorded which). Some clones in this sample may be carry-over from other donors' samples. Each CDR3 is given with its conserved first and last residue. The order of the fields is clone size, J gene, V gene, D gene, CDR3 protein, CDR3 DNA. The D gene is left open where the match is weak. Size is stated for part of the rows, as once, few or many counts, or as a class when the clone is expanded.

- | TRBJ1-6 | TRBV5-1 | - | CASRAPGRSPLHF | TGCGCCAGCAGGGCCCCGGGACGTTCACCCCTCCACTTT
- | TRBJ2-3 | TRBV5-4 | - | CASSWRGGGREDTQYF | TGTGCCAGCAGCTGGCGTGGTGGGGGCAGGGAAGATACGCAGTATTTT
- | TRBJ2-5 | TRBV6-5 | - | CASSYWGGRETQYF | TGTGCCAGCAGTTACTGGGGGGGCAGGGAGACCCAGTACTTC
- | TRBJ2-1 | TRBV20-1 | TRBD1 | CSATRRDIKIRGEQFF | TGCAGTGCTACCCGCCGGGACATTAAGATCAGGGGGGAGCAGTTCTTC
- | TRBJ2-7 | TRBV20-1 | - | CSASPGRSLGGEQYF | TGCAGTGCTAGCCCCGGACGGAGCTTAGGGGGGGAGCAGTACTTC
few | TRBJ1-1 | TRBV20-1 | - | CSAREGGGTIVAEAFF | TGCAGTGCTAGAGAGGGCGGGGGCACAATTGTTGCTGAAGCTTTCTTT
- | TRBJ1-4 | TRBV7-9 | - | CASSPGRNEKLFF | TGTGCCAGCAGCCCCGGTCGTAATGAAAAACTGTTTTTT
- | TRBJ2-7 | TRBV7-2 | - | CASSLGGGLFYEQYF | TGTGCCAGCAGCTTAGGAGGGGGGCTATTCTACGAGCAGTACTTC
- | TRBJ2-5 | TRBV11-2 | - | CASSLMYQETQYF | TGTGCCAGCAGCTTGATGTACCAAGAGACCCAGTACTTC
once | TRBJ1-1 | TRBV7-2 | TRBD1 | CASKQGAITEAFF | TGTGCCAGCAAACAGGGGGCAATCACTGAAGCTTTCTTT
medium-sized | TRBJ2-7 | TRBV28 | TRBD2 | CASNGLAGALVEQYF | TGTGCCAGCAACGGCTTAGCGGGAGCTTTGGTCGAGCAGTACTTC
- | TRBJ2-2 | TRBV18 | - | CASRGVTGELFF | TGTGCCAGCAGGGGAGTCACCGGGGAGCTGTTTTTT
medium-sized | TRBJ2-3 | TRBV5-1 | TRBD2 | CASSPLLAGGPTSTDTQYF | TGCGCCAGCAGCCCCTTACTAGCGGGAGGACCTACTAGCACAGATACGCAGTATTTT
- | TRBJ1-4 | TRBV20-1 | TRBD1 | CSAIQGATNEKLFF | TGCAGTGCGATACAGGGGGCAACTAATGAAAAACTGTTTTTT
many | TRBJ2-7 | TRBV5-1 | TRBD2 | CASSKGLAGYEQYF | TGCGCCAGCAGCAAGGGACTAGCGGGGTACGAGCAGTACTTC
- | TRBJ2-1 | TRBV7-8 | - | CASLRQGPHYNEQFF | TGTGCCAGCCTTCGTCAGGGTCCCCACTACAATGAGCAGTTCTTC
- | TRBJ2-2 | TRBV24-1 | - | CATSDLGTYGELFF | TGTGCCACCAGTGACCTGGGCACCTATGGGGAGCTGTTTTTT
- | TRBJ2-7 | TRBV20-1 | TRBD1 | CSARRTGGAAYEQYF | TGCAGTGCTAGACGGACAGGGGGCGCTGCGTACGAGCAGTACTTC
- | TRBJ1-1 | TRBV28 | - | CASSVGRSEAFF | TGTGCCAGCAGTGTGGGACGATCTGAAGCTTTCTTT
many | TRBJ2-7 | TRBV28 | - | CASSSPGAIYEQYF | TGTGCCAGCAGTTCCCCGGGGGCGATCTACGAGCAGTACTTC
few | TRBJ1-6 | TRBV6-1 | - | CASTHRGTTTLHF | TGTGCCAGCACTCATCGGGGTACGACAACCCTCCACTTT
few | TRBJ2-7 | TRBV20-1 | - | CSARDKDRYYEQYF | TGCAGTGCTAGAGATAAGGACAGATATTACGAGCAGTACTTC
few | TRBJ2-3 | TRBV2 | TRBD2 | CASGLAGTTDTQYF | TGTGCCAGCGGACTAGCGGGAACCACAGATACGCAGTATTTT
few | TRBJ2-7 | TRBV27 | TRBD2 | CASSFALAGSSYEQYF | TGTGCCAGCAGTTTCGCACTAGCGGGATCCTCCTACGAGCAGTACTTC
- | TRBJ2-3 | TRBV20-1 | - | CSARTTASTDTQYF | TGCAGTGCCCGGACTACTGCTAGCACAGATACGCAGTATTTT
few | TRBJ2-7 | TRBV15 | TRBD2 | CATSSSGVSSYEQYF | TGTGCCACCAGCAGTAGCGGGGTAAGCTCCTACGAGCAGTACTTC
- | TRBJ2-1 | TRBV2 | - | CASRGHFEQFF | TGTGCCAGCAGGGGACACTTCGAGCAGTTCTTC
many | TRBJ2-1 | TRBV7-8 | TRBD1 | CASSLEQGSSYNEQFF | TGTGCCAGCAGCTTAGAACAGGGGAGCTCCTACAATGAGCAGTTCTTC
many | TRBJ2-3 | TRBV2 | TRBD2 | CASGLSGAGTDTQCF | TGTGCCAGCGGGCTAAGCGGGGCAGGCACAGATACGCAGTGTTTT
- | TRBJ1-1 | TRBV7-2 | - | CASSPRLAVGAFF | TGTGCCAGCAGCCCACGACTGGCAGTGGGAGCTTTCTTT
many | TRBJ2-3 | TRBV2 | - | CASSTQTDTQYF | TGTGCCAGCAGTACACAGACAGATACGCAGTATTTT
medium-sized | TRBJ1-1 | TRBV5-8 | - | CASSLTGTNTEAFF | TGTGCCAGCAGCTTGACAGGGACGAACACTGAAGCTTTCTTT
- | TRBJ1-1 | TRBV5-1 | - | CASSLSWINTEAFF | TGCGCCAGCAGCTTGAGTTGGATTAACACTGAAGCTTTCTTT
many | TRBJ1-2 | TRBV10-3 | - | CAISESTEPYGYTF | TGTGCCATCAGTGAGTCAACAGAACCCTATGGCTACACCTTC
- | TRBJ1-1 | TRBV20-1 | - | CSAALQGFVTEAFF | TGCAGTGCTGCACTTCAGGGGTTCGTCACTGAAGCTTTCTTT
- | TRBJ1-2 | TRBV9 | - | CASSLSAGAGYTF | TGTGCCAGCAGCCTCTCGGCAGGGGCTGGCTACACCTTC
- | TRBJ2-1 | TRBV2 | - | CASRDTRDEQFF | TGTGCCAGCAGGGATACTCGAGATGAGCAGTTCTTC
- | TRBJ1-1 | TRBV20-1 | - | CSAREVLRGARTESFF | TGCAGTGCTAGAGAAGTCCTGCGAGGGGCGCGGACTGAATCTTTCTTT
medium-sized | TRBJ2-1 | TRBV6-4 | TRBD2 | CASSDSAGGNEQFF | TGTGCCAGCAGTGACTCAGCGGGAGGCAATGAGCAGTTCTTC
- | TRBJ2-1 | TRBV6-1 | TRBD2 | CASSRTSGSQFDNEQFF | TGTGCCAGCAGCCGGACTAGCGGGAGTCAGTTCGACAATGAGCAGTTCTTC
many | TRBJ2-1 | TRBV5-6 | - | CASSLGRGNEQFF | TGTGCCAGCAGCTTGGGACGCGGGAATGAGCAGTTCTTC
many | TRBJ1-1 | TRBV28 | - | CASSLSRGYTEAFF | TGTGCCAGCAGTTTATCCAGGGGCTACACTGAAGCTTTCTTT
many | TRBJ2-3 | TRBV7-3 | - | CASSMRGATDTQYF | TGTGCCAGCAGCATGAGGGGGGCCACAGATACGCAGTATTTT
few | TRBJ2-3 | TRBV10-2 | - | CASSVGTDTQYF | TGCGCCAGCAGTGTGGGGACAGATACGCAGTATTTT
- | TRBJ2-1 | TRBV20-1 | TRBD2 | CSSGRMWHEQFF | TGCAGTAGCGGGAGGATGTGGCATGAGCAGTTCTTC
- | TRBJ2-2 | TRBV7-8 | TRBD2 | CASSLAPREGTGELFF | TGTGCCAGCAGCTTAGCGCCCAGGGAGGGCACCGGGGAGCTGTTTTTT
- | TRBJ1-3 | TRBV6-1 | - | CASRSQGWGNTIYF | TGTGCCAGCAGGTCACAGGGATGGGGAAACACCATATATTTT
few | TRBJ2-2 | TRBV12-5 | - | CASGPHTGELFF | TGTGCTAGTGGACCACACACCGGGGAGCTGTTTTTT
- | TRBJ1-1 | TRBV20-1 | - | CSARSPNTEAFF | TGCAGTGCTAGGTCCCCTAACACTGAAGCTTTCTTT
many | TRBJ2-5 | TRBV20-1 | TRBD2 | CSWTSGRSGGETQYF | TGCAGTTGGACTAGCGGGAGGTCGGGGGGGGAGACCCAGTACTTC
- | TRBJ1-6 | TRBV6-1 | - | CASSFVGYNSPLHF | TGTGCCAGCAGTTTCGTAGGCTATAATTCACCCCTCCACTTT